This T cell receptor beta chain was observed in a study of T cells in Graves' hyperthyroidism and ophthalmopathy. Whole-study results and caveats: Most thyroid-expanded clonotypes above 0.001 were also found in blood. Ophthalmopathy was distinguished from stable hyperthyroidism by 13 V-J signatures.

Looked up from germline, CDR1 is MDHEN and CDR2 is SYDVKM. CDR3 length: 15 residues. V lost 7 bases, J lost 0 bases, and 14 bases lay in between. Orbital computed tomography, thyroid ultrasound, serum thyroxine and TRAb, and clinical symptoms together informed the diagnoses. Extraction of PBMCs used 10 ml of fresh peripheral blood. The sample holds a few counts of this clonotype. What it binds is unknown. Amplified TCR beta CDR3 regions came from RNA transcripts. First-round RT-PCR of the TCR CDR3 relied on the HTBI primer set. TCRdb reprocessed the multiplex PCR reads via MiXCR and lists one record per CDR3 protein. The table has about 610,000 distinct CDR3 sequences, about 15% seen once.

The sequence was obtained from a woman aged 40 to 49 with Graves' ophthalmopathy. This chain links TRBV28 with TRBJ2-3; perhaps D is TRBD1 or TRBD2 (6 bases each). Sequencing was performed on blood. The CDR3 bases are TGTGCCAGCACCTCCGGGGGCGGTAGCACAGATACGCAGTATTTT. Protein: CASTSGGGSTDTQYF.